This TCR beta chain was retrieved from a study of shared clonotypes between healthy human individuals. The germline V gene has CDR1 MDHEN and CDR2 SYDVKM. The CDR3 is made up of 13 amino acids. V lost 8 bases to trimming and J lost 3 bases, with 12 bases between them. This table comes from immunoSEQ multiplex PCR, and its TCRdb copy is limited to in-frame clones, with some not included. Of under 1,100,000 clones in the sample, around 76% are singletons; the top ten hold about 1.5%. The clonotype comes from a man younger than 35 in good health. The chain employs TRBV28 and TRBJ2-3; D is perhaps TRBD1 (5 bases). Material: memory CD4+ T cells sorted from blood. As for subset: CD45RA-negative fraction. The CDR3 here is CASFQGATDTQYF. The CDR3, as DNA: TGTGCCAGCTTCCAGGGTGCGACAGATACGCAGTATTTT.